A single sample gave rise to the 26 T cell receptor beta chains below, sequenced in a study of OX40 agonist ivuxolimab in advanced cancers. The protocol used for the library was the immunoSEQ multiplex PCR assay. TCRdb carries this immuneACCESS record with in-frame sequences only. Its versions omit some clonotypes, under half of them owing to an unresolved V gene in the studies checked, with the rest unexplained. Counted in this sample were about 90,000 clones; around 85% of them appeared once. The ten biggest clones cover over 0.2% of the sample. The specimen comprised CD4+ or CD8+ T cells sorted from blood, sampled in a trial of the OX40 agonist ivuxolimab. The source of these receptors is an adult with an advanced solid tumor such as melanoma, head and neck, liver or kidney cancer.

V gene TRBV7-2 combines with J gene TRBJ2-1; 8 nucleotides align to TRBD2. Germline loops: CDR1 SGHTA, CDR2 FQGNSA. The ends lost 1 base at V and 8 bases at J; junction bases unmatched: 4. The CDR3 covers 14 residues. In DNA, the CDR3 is TGTGCCAGCAGCTTAGGGACTAGCAAAGATGAGCAGTTCTTC. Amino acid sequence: CASSLGTSKDEQFF. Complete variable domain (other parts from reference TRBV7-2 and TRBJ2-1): GAGVSQSPSNKVTEKGKDVELRCDPISGHTALYWYRQSLGQGLEFLIYFQGNSAPDKSGLPSDRFSAERTGGSVSTLTIQRTQQEDSAVYLCASSLGTSKDEQFFGPGTRLTVL.

CDR3 region: CASSPPQYREGGYTF. The CDR3 region has the DNA TGTGCCAGCTCACCACCACAATACAGGGAAGGTGGCTACACCTTC. The V gene is TRBV18, the J gene TRBJ1-2; the D gene is possibly TRBD1 (6 bases). The ends were cut back, 0 bases at V and 7 bases at J, with 15 bases in the middle. The germline gives CDR1 KGHSH, CDR2 LQKENI. This CDR3 spans 15 amino acids.

CDR3 region: CASSYRAVDTEAFF. The CDR3 DNA reads as TGTGCCAGCAGCTACAGGGCGGTGGACACTGAAGCTTTCTTT. The chain couples TRBV7-9 to TRBJ1-1, with a weak D call TRBD1 (6 bases). V lost 4 bases and J lost 3, with 12 bases in between. The germline V gene encodes CDR1 SEHNR and CDR2 FQNEAQ (reference sequence). CDR3 size: 14 residues.

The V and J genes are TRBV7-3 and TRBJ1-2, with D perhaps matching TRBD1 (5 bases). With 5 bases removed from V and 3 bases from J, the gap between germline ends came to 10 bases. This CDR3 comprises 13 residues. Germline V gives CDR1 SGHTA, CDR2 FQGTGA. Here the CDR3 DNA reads TGTGCCAGCAGCGCCGGACAAGACTATGGCTACACCTTC. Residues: CASSAGQDYGYTF.

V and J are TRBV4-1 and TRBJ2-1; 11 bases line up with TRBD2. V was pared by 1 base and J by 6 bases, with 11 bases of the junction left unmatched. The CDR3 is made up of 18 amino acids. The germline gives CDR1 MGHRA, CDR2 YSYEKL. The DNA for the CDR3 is TGCGCCAGCAGCCAAGTTGATATGGGGACTAGCGGTCCCAATGAGCAGTTCTTC. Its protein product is CASSQVDMGTSGPNEQFF.

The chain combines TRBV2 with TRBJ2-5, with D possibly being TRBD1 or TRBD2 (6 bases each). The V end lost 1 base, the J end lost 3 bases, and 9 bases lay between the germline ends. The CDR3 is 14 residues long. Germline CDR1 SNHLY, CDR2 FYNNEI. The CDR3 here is CASSEGGAKETQYF. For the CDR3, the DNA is TGTGCCAGCAGTGAAGGGGGGGCAAAAGAGACCCAGTACTTC. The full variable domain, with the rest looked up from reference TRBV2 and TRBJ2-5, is EPEVTQTPSHQVTQMGQEVILRCVPISNHLYFYWYRQILGQKVEFLVSFYNNEISEKSEIFDDQFSVERPDGSNFTLKIRSTKLEDSAMYFCASSEGGAKETQYFGPGTRLLVL.

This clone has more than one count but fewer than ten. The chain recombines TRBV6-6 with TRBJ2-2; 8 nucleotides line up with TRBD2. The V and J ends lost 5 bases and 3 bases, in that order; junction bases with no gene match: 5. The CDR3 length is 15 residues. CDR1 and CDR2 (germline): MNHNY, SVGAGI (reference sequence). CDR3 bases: TGTGCCAGCAGTAGAGCGGGGGAGGACACCGGGGAGCTGTTTTTT. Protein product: CASSRAGEDTGELFF.

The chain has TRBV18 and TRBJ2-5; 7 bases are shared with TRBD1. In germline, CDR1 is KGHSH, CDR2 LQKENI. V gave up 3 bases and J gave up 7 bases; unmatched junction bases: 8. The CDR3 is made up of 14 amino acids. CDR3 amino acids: CASSPEQGSGTQYF. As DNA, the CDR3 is TGTGCCAGCTCACCTGAACAGGGGAGTGGGACCCAGTACTTC. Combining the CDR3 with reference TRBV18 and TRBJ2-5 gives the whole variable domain NAGVMQNPRHLVRRRGQEARLRCSPMKGHSHVYWYRQLPEEGLKFMVYLQKENIIDESGMPKERFSAEFPKEGPSILRIQQVVRGDSAAYFCASSPEQGSGTQYFGPGTRLLVL.

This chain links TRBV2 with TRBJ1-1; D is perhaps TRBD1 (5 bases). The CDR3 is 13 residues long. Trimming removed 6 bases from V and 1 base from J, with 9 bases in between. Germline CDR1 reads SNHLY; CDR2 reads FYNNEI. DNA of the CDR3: TGTGCCAGCAGCGTCGGGGGGAACACTGAAGCTTTCTTT. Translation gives CASSVGGNTEAFF.

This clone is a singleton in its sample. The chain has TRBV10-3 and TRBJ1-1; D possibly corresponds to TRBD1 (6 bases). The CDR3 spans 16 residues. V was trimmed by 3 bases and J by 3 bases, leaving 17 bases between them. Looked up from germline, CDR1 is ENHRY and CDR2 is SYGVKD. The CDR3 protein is CAISDNLGGGHTEAFF. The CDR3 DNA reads TGTGCCATCAGTGATAATTTGGGAGGGGGACACACTGAAGCTTTCTTT.

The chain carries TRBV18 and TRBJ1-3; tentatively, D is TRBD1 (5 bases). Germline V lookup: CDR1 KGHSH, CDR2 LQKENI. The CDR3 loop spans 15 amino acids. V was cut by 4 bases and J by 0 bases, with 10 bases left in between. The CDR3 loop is CASSRLQDSGNTIYF. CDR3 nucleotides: TGTGCCAGCTCACGGCTACAGGACTCTGGAAACACCATATATTTT.

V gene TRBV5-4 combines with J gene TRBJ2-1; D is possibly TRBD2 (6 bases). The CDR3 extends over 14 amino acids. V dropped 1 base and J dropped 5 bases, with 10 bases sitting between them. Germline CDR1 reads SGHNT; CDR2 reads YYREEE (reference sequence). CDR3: CASSLRLANNEQFF. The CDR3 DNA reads TGTGCCAGCAGCTTGCGCCTAGCGAACAATGAGCAGTTCTTC.

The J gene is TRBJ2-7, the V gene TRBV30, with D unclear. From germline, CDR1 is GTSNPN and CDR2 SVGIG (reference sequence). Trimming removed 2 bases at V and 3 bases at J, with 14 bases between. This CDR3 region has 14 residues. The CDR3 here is CAWSRVPDGYEQYF. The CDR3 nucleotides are TGTGCCTGGAGTAGGGTTCCGGACGGCTACGAGCAGTACTTC.

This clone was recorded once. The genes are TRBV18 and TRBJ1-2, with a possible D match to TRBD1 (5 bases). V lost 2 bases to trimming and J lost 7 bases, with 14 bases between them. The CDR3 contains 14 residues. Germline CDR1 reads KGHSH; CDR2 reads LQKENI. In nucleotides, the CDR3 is TGTGCCAGCTCACCAGGGACGGATGGAGGTGGCTACACCTTC. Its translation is CASSPGTDGGGYTF.

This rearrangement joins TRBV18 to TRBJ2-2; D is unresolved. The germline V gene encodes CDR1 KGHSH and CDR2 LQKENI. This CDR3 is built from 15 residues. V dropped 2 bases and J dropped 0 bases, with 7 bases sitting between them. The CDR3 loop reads CASSPGSANTGELFF. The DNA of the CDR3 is TGTGCCAGCTCACCAGGGTCCGCGAACACCGGGGAGCTGTTTTTT.

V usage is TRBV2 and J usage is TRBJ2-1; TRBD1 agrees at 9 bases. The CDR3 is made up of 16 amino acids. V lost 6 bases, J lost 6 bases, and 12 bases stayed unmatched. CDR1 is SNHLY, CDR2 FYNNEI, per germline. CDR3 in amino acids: CASRPDPGQGGNEQFF. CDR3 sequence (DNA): TGTGCCAGCAGGCCGGATCCGGGACAGGGAGGCAATGAGCAGTTCTTC.

In DNA, the CDR3 is TGTGCCAGTAGTATAGAAGTTAATGAAAAACTGTTTTTT. Translating gives CASSIEVNEKLFF. The genes are TRBV19 and TRBJ1-4, with D unclear. CDR1 and CDR2 from the germline V gene are LNHDA and SQIVND (reference sequence). This CDR3 is 13 amino acids long. Trimming took 0 bases from V and 4 from J, leaving 3 bases between them.

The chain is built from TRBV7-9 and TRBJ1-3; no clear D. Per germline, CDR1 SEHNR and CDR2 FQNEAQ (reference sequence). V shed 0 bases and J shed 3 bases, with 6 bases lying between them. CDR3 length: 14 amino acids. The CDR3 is CASSLAASGNTIYF. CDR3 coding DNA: TGTGCCAGCAGCTTAGCGGCCAGTGGAAACACCATATATTTT.

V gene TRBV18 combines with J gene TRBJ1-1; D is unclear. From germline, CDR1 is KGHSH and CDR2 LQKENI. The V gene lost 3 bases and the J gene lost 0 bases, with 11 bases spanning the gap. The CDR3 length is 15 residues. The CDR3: CASSPTVQMNTEAFF. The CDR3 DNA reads TGTGCCAGCTCACCTACAGTGCAAATGAACACTGAAGCTTTCTTT.

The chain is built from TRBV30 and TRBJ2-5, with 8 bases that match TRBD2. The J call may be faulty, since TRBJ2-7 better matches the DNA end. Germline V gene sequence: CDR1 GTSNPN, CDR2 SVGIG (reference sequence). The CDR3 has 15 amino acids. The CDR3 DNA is TGTGCCTGGAGTGTAGGGGCCAGCGGGAGCTACGAGCAGTACTTC. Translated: CAWSVGASGSYEQYF.

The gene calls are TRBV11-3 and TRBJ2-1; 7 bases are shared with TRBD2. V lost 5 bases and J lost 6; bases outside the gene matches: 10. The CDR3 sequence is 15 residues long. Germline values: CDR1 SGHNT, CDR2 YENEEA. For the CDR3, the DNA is TGTGCCAGCAGCCCCGGACTAGTCAGGACCAATGAGCAGTTCTTC. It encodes CASSPGLVRTNEQFF.

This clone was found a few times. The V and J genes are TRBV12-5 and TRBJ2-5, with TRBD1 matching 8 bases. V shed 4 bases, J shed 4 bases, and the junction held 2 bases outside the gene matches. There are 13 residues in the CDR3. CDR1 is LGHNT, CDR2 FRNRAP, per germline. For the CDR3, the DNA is TGTGCTAGTGGTTCAGGACAGGGAGAGACCCAGTACTTC. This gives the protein CASGSGQGETQYF.

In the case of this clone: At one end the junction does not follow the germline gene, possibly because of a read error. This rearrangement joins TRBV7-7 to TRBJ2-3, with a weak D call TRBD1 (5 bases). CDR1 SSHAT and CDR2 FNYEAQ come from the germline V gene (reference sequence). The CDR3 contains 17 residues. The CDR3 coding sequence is TGTGCTAGCAGCTTAGGGGTCGGGCAGACTAGCACAGATACGCAGTATTTT. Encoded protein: CASSLGVGQTSTDTQYF. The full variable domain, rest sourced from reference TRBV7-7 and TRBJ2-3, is GAGVSQSPRYKVTKRGQDVTLRCDPISSHATLYWYQQALGQGPEFLTYFNYEAQPDKSGLPSDRFSAERPEGSISTLTIQRTEQRDSAMYRCASSLGVGQTSTDTQYFGPGTRLTVL.

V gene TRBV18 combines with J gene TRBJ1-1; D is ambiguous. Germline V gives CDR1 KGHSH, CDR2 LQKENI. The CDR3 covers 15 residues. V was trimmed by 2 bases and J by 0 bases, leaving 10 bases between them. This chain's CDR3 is CASSPGVIMNTEAFF. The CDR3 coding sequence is TGTGCCAGCTCACCAGGGGTTATCATGAACACTGAAGCTTTCTTT.

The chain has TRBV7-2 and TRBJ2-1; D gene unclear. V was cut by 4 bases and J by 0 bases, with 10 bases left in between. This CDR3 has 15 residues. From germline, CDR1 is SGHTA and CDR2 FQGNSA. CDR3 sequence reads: CASSWTESSYNEQFF. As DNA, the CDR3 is TGTGCCAGCAGCTGGACGGAAAGCTCCTACAATGAGCAGTTCTTC.

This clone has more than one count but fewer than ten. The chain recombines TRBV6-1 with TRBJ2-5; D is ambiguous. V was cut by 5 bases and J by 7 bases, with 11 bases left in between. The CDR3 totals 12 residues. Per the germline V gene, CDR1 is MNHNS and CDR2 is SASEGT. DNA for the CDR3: TGTGCCAGCAGTTTGGACGGGCGGACCCAGTACTTC. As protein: CASSLDGRTQYF.